The 3 T cell receptor beta chains below come from one sample, sequenced in a study of sequential checkpoint blockade in melanoma. Treatment of the sample: randomized to nivolumab then ipilimumab (arm A) or the reverse (arm B). Clones were sequenced by immunoSEQ multiplex PCR, and TCRdb holds only the in-frame ones, with some missing. Of about 18,000 clones listed, roughly 28% are singletons. Here the sequenced sample was tumor tissue (inferred from file names), taken from a patient given nivolumab and ipilimumab in sequence. These receptors originate from a human donor with melanoma.

V usage is TRBV28 and J usage is TRBJ2-1; tentatively, D is TRBD2 (5 bases). Germline V CDR1 and CDR2: MDHEN, SYDVKM. The V and J ends lost 6 bases and 14 bases respectively, with 23 bases between them. The CDR3 totals 14 residues. CDR3 sequence: CASSFSHVRGKKFF. DNA of the CDR3: TGTGCCAGCAGCTTTAGCCATGTGAGAGGGAAAAAGTTCTTC.

This chain connects TRBV18 to TRBJ1-4, with 7 bases that match TRBD1. The CDR3 sequence is 15 residues long. V dropped 3 bases and J dropped 3; count of bases not matched to a gene: 4. Per the germline V gene, CDR1 is KGHSH and CDR2 is LQKENI. Here the CDR3 DNA reads TGTGCCAGCTCACCGCTAGGGACAGCTAATGAAAAACTGTTTTTT. Its protein product is CASSPLGTANEKLFF.

This clone was counted only a few times. The chain recombines TRBV11-3 with TRBJ2-7; 8 nucleotides align to TRBD1. Looked up from germline, CDR1 is SGHNT and CDR2 is YENEEA. The length of the CDR3 is 14 residues. V was pared by 4 bases and J by 3 bases, with 5 bases of the junction left unmatched. The CDR3 DNA is TGTGCCAGCAGCTACCGGGACAGGCTCTACGAGCAGTACTTC. Translated, it gives CASSYRDRLYEQYF.